This TCR beta chain emerged from a study of cytomegalovirus exposure and HLA in healthy donors. At the level of the study: Among several hundred genotyped donors, 65% to 90% fell in the Caucasian-associated ancestry cluster.

PCR involved 60 Vbeta and 13 Jbeta primers. Method: immunoSEQ multiplex PCR; TCRdb's copy keeps in-frame clones and lacks some. The sample contains approximately 190,000 clones, approximately 88% of which appear only once. The specimen sequenced was PBMCs. The TCR originated in a woman aged 50 to 60 in good health and CMV-seropositive.

For the CDR3, the DNA is TGTGCCAGTATCAGGGGGTCCACTGAAGCTTTCTTT. It encodes CASIRGSTEAFF. This chain uses TRBV19 with TRBJ1-1, with TRBD1 identical over 7 bases. The length of the CDR3 is 12 residues. With 7 bases clipped from V and 4 bases from J, the junction kept 3 bases outside the gene matches. Looked up from germline, CDR1 is LNHDA and CDR2 is SQIVND (reference sequence).